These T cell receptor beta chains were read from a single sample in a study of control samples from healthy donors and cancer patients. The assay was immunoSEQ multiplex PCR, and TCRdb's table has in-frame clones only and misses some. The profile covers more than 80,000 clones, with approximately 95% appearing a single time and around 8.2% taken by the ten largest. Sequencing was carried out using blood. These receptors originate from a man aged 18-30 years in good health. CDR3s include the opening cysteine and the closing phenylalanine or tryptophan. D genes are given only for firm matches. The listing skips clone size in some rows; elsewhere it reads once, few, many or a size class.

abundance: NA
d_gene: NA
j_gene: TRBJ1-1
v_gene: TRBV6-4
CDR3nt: TGTGCCAGCAGCGCCGGGTTTGGGGCCGTCTCTGAAGCTTTCTTT
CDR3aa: CASSAGFGAVSEAFF

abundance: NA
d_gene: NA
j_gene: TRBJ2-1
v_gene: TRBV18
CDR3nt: TGTGCCAGCGCCGAGTTAACGGAAGGTGAGCAGTTCTTC
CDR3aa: CASAELTEGEQFF

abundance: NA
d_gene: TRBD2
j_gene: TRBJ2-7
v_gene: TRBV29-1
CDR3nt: TGCAGCGTTGAAGATCGAATGTTGTCCTCGCGGGAGGGTTCCTACGAGCAGTACTTC
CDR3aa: CSVEDRMLSSREGSYEQYF

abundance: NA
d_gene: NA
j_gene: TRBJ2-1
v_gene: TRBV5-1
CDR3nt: TGCGCCAGCAGATCCCCCAATGAGCAGTTCTTC
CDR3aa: CASRSPNEQFF

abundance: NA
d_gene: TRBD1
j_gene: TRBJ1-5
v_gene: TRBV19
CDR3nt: TGTGCCAGTAGTAAGGGACAGGGGGAACAGCCCCAGCATTTT
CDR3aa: CASSKGQGEQPQHF

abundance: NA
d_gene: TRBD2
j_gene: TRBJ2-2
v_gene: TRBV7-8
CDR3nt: TGTGCCAGCAGCGGGAGCGGGAGGGGCACCGGGGAGCTGTTTTTT
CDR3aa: CASSGSGRGTGELFF

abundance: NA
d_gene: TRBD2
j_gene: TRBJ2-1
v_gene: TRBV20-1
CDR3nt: TGCAGTGCTAGTTGGGTAGCGGGGGGCCGGAGGGAGGAGGAGCAGTTCTTC
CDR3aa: CSASWVAGGRREEEQFF

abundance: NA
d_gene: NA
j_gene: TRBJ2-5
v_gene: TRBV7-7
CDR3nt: TGTGCCAGCAGCCCCCGACAGGCCCAAGAGACCCAGTACTTC
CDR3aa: CASSPRQAQETQYF

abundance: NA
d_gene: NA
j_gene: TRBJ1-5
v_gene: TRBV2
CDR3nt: TGTGCCAGCAGTGGGGGACGGTTTGGTCAGCCCCAGCATTTT
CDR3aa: CASSGGRFGQPQHF

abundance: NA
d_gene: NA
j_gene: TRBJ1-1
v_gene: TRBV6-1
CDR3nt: TGTGCCAGCAGTGATGTGGGGAAGATGATGAACACTGAAGCTTTCTTT
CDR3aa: CASSDVGKMMNTEAFF

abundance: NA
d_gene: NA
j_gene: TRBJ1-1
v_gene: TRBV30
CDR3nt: TGTGCCTGGAGGGGCCTTGAAGCTTTCTTT
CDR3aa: CAWRGLEAFF

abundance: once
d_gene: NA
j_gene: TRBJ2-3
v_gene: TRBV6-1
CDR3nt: TGTGCCAGCAGTGAAGGGAGGGATTCAGATACGCAGTATTTT
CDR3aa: CASSEGRDSDTQYF

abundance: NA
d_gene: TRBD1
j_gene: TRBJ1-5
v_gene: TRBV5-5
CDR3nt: TGTGCCAGCTGTCGAGGGGGCTATAGCAATCAGCCCCAGCATTTT
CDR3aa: CASCRGGYSNQPQHF

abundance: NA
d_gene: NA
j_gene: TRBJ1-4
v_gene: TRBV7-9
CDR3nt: TGTGCCAGCAGCCCCCCGGTGGGTGAAAAACTGTTTTTT
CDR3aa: CASSPPVGEKLFF

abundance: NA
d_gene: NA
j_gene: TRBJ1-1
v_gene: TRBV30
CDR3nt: TGTGCCTGGAGTGAGGGGGGCTGGGGTGAAGCTTTCTTT
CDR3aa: CAWSEGGWGEAFF

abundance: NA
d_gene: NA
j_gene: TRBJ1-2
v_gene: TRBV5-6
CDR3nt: TGTGCCAGCAGCTTGAAGGGGGGGCTTTGGCGCTACACCTTC
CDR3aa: CASSLKGGLWRYTF

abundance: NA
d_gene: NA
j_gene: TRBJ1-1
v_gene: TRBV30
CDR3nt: TGTGCCTGGAACGAAGGGGTTTCAGCTTTCTTT
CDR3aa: CAWNEGVSAFF

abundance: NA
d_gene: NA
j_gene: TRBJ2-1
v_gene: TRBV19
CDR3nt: TGTGCCAGTAGTATAGGCGGTTCCTACAATGAGCAGTTCTTC
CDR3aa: CASSIGGSYNEQFF

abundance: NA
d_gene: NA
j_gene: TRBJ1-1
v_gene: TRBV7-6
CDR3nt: TGTGCCAGCAGCTTAGGGGCAGGCCCGAACACTGAAGCTTTCTTT
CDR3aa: CASSLGAGPNTEAFF

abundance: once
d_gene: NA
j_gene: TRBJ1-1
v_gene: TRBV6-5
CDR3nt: TGTGCCAGCAGTTCCACAGCTCGACTCCAGGCTTTCTTT
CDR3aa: CASSSTARLQAFF

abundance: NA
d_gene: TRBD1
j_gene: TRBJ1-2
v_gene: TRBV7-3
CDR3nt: TGTGCCAGCAGCTTAACGGGGGGACAGGTGTTGTCTTTTTATGGCTACACCTTC
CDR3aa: CASSLTGGQVLSFYGYTF

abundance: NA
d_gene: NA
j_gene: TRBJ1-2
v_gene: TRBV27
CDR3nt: TGTGCCAGCAGTACAGCGGTGGGGGGCTACACCTTC
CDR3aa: CASSTAVGGYTF

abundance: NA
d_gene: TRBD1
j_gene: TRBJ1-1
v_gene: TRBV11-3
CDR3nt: TGTGCCAGCAGCTTAGCCTTAGTCGGACAGGGGCACACTGAAGCTTTCTTT
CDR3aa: CASSLALVGQGHTEAFF

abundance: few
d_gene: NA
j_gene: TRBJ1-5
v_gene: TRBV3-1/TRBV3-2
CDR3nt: TGTGCCAGCAGCCCATCGGGGGGGGGAAGTCAGCCCCAGCATTTT
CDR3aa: CASSPSGGGSQPQHF

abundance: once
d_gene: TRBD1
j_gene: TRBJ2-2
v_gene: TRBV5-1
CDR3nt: TGCGCCAGCAGCTTGGGTCCAGGGGGAACCGGGGAGCTGTTTTTT
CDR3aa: CASSLGPGGTGELFF

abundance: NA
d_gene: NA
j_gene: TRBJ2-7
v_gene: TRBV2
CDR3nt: TGTGCCAGCAGTGGTGGACGTTTCTCCATCTACGAGCAGTACTTC
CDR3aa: CASSGGRFSIYEQYF

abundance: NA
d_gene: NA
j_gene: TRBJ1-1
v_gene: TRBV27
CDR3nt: TGTGCCAGCAGTTCGGGCCCGAACACTGAAGCTTTCTTT
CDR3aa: CASSSGPNTEAFF

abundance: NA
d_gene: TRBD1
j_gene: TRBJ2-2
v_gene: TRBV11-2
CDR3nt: TGTGCCAGCAGCTCATACGGGACAGGGGGCACCGGGGAGCTGTTTTTT
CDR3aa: CASSSYGTGGTGELFF

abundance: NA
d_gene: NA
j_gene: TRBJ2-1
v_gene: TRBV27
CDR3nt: TGTGCCAGCAGTTTACGGGGGAATGAGCAGTTCTTC
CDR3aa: CASSLRGNEQFF

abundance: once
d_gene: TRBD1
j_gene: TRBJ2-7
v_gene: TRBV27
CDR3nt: TGTGCCAGCAGTATCGGGACAGTACTCACCTACGAGCAGTACTTC
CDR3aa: CASSIGTVLTYEQYF

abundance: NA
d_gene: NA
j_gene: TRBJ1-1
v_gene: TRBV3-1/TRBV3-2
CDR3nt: TGTGCCAGCAGCTCCCAATCGAACACTGAAGCTTTCTTT
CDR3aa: CASSSQSNTEAFF

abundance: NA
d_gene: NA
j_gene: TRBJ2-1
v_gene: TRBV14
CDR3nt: TGTGCCAGCAGCCGACAGAACTACAATGAGCAGTTCTTC
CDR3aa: CASSRQNYNEQFF